This T cell receptor (beta chain) was recorded in a study of PD-L1 blockade in urothelial cancer. Study-wide background: Median T cell yield per blood sample was some 140,000 cells.

Regarding the study as a whole: Below-median pretreatment blood TCR clonality was associated with improved progression-free and overall survival.

The V gene's germline CDR1 is SGDLS and CDR2 YYNGEE. Unmatched junction bases numbered 6, after V lost 3 bases and J lost 7 bases. This CDR3 has 15 amino acids. In regard to this clone: Its cognate antigen is unknown.

The time point was: pretreatment peripheral blood. Locally advanced or metastatic urothelial carcinoma was present in patients. Patients yielded 1 to 8 samples each, pretreatment and on-treatment. TCRdb's copy holds only in-frame clones and misses some; the assay was immunoSEQ multiplex PCR. The data hold almost 90,000 clones, with 65% to 85% observed a single time. The clonotype comes from a man aged 55 to 70 with urothelial cancer. This chain joins TRBV9 and TRBJ2-2; 10 positions agree with TRBD1. The material was PBMCs, obtained around atezolizumab (anti-PD-L1) treatment. For the CDR3, the DNA is TGTGCCAGCAGCGGACAGGGGGCTTCGGGCGGGGAGCTGTTTTTT. It translates to CASSGQGASGGELFF.